The present TCR beta chain was sequenced within a study of T cells in Graves' hyperthyroidism and ophthalmopathy. RNA transcripts were the template for amplifying TCR beta CDR3 regions. The study used the HTBI primer set for a first-round RT-PCR of the TCR CDR3. TCRdb processed the multiplex PCR reads anew with MiXCR; each CDR3 protein has one entry. The sample carries 200,000 to 250,000 distinct CDR3 sequences, approximately 17% recorded once. The CDR3 loop spans 15 amino acids. Germline lookup yields CDR1 GTSNPN and CDR2 SVGIG (reference sequence). General study results and limits: Ophthalmopathy, which appeared later, was predicted by the model a median roughly 6.5 months before onset.

The authors obtained PBMCs from 10 ml of fresh peripheral blood. To note about this clonotype: The antigen is undetermined. This sequence may be a read error, since a much larger clone differs from it by one base.

The chain joins TRBV30 to TRBJ2-2, with 8 bases that match TRBD2. Sequenced sample: blood. The TCR originated in a man aged 45-60 years with Graves' hyperthyroidism. CDR3 sequence: CAWRGGRKNAGELFF. The CDR3 DNA follows: TGTGCCTGGAGAGGCGGGAGGAAGAACGCCGGGGAGCTGTTTTTT.